These 31 T cell receptor beta chains were sequenced from one sample in a study of vaccination effects on CD4 cells after COVID-19. These TCRs are of unknown antigen specificity. Prior to sequencing, the ViraFEST assay stimulated PBMC with viral peptide pools, which expanded the antigen-specific CD4+ T cells. Having been cultured for under twelve days, the cells underwent CD4+ T cell isolation. Vaccine recipients lacked prior SARS-CoV-2 infection and had negative nucleocapsid antibodies. Some clones are missing from TCRdb's copy, which holds only in-frame ones; the method was immunoSEQ multiplex PCR. Among tens of thousands of clones, about three quarters were seen once, and the ten largest hold roughly a fifth. The specimen was CD4+ T cells from PBMCs cultured with HCoV-NL63 spike peptides, collected before COVID-19 vaccination. The receptor source for this set is a human donor who received a COVID-19 vaccine.

V is TRBV4-2 and J is TRBJ1-6; 8 bases line up with TRBD1. V shed 0 bases, J shed 9 bases, and the junction held 7 bases outside the gene matches. Per germline, CDR1 LGHNA and CDR2 YNFKEQ. The CDR3 length is 16 residues. In DNA form, the CDR3 reads TGTGCCAGCAGCCAAGATAGGAGACAGGGGATTTCACCCCTCCACTTT. Translation: CASSQDRRQGISPLHF.

The chain carries TRBV29-1 and TRBJ2-2, with D possibly TRBD1 on 6 matching bases. Trimming left V 6 bases short and J 5 bases short, with 16 bases between. CDR3 length: 14 amino acids. Per the germline V gene, CDR1 is SQVTM and CDR2 is ANQGSEA. DNA for the CDR3: TGCAGCGTCCCCGGCAGGGGAGAGACCGGGGAGCTGTTTTTT. Its protein is CSVPGRGETGELFF.

V gene TRBV5-1 combines with J gene TRBJ2-1; 7 bases match TRBD1. The V gene's germline CDR1 is SGHRS and CDR2 YFSETQ. The CDR3 sequence is 14 residues long. The J segment lost 9 bases and the V segment lost 0 bases, leaving 6 bases of the junction unmatched. The CDR3 reads CASSLADRVGEQFF. The CDR3 bases are TGCGCCAGCAGCTTGGCCGACAGGGTAGGTGAGCAGTTCTTC.

The chain recombines TRBV5-4 with TRBJ1-2; D is unclear. The CDR3 spans 14 residues. Germline CDR1 reads SGHNT; CDR2 reads YYREEE (reference sequence). V lost 4 bases and J 2 bases, leaving 12 bases between the germline ends. Written as DNA, the CDR3 is TGTGCCAGCAGCCCCCCCGGCCTCAACTATGGCTACACCTTC. Translation gives CASSPPGLNYGYTF.

The chain employs TRBV5-8 and TRBJ2-2; TRBD2 aligns across 7 bases. From germline, CDR1 is SGHTS and CDR2 YDEGEE. Trimming removed 2 bases from V and 6 bases from J; junction bases left unmatched: 4. The CDR3 runs 14 residues. CDR3 DNA: TGTGCCAGCAGCTTCCTTGGGGGGGCCGGGGAGCTGTTTTTT. Translated: CASSFLGGAGELFF.

The rearrangement links TRBV7-2 to TRBJ2-6; D not certain. Germline V gene sequence: CDR1 SGHTA, CDR2 FQGNSA. V shed 3 bases and J shed 1 base, with 7 bases lying between them. This CDR3 comprises 15 residues. CDR3 nucleotide sequence: TGTGCCAGCAGCTTGGGTCCGTCTGGGGCCAACGTCCTGACTTTC. It yields the protein CASSLGPSGANVLTF.

The V call is TRBV7-2, the J call TRBJ2-5; unclear D gene. V lost 1 base and J lost 5, with 11 bases in between. Germline V CDR1 and CDR2: SGHTA, FQGNSA. CDR3 length: 14 amino acids. The CDR3 DNA is TGTGCCAGCAGCTTAGAGAGTGCGTCTGAGACCCAGTACTTC. Translation gives CASSLESASETQYF.

The chain recombines TRBV4-2 with TRBJ2-6, with a weak D call TRBD1 (5 bases). Germline V gives CDR1 LGHNA, CDR2 YNFKEQ. V was trimmed by 3 bases and J by 0 bases, leaving 9 bases between them. The CDR3 totals 16 residues. The CDR3 loop reads CASSHERGSGANVLTF. The CDR3 DNA sequence: TGTGCCAGCAGCCACGAAAGGGGCTCTGGGGCCAACGTCCTGACTTTC.

V and J are TRBV5-6 and TRBJ2-7; a weak D match, TRBD1 (5 bases). CDR1 SGHDT and CDR2 YYEEEE come from the germline V gene. CDR3 length: 15 amino acids. V gave up 2 bases and J gave up 0 bases, with 12 bases separating them. CDR3 bases: TGTGCCAGCAGCTTCAGGGCCCTAAGCTCCTACGAGCAGTACTTC. Encoded protein: CASSFRALSSYEQYF.

The chain employs TRBV25-1 and TRBJ2-7, with a possible D match to TRBD2 (7 bases). The V end was cut by 3 bases, the J end by 4 bases, with 10 bases between. From germline, CDR1 is MGHDK and CDR2 SYGVNS. The CDR3 runs 13 residues. This CDR3 reads CASSEGGRYEQYF. The CDR3 DNA follows: TGTGCCAGCAGTGAGGGGGGGCGATACGAGCAGTACTTC.

The CDR3 loop is CASNFQTSGSTDTQYF. Here the CDR3 DNA reads TGTGCCAGCAACTTTCAGACTAGCGGGAGCACAGATACGCAGTATTTT. The chain carries TRBV2 and TRBJ2-3; TRBD2 matches 10 bases. CDR1 is SNHLY, CDR2 FYNNEI, per germline. Trimming at V came to 7 bases and at J to 0 bases, leaving 7 bases not matched to a gene. There are 16 residues in the CDR3.

This clone has just one count. This sequence joins TRBV27 and TRBJ2-2; 7 positions agree with TRBD2. V shed 8 bases, J shed 0 bases, and the junction held 6 bases outside the gene matches. CDR1 is MNHEY, CDR2 SMNVEV, per germline (reference sequence). This CDR3 region has 15 residues. The CDR3 reads CASRRGVANTGELFF. The DNA of the CDR3 is TGTGCCAGCCGCCGGGGGGTGGCGAACACCGGGGAGCTGTTTTTT.

This chain connects TRBV5-6 to TRBJ1-2; D may be TRBD1 (6 bases). The CDR3 has 15 amino acids. Trimming left V 4 bases short and J 4 bases short, with 17 bases between. Germline V gene lookup returns CDR1 SGHDT and CDR2 YYEEEE. CDR3 nucleotide sequence: TGTGCCAGCAGCCCACCCGGGGGGCGAGGCTATGGCTACACCTTC. As protein: CASSPPGGRGYGYTF.

The CDR3 nucleotides read TGCAGTGCTCCCCTTAACTATGGCTACACCTTC. This codes for CSAPLNYGYTF. This rearrangement joins TRBV20-1 to TRBJ1-2; D gene unclear. This CDR3 region has 11 residues. Germline CDR1 DFQATT, CDR2 SNEGSKA (reference sequence). V was pared by 5 bases and J by 1 base, with 5 bases between.

The rearrangement links TRBV4-2 to TRBJ2-3, with unresolved D. Germline V gives CDR1 LGHNA, CDR2 YNFKEQ. This CDR3 is 13 amino acids long. Deletions cut 1 base from V and 6 bases from J, with 8 bases between. The CDR3: CASSQAGRDTQYF. The CDR3 DNA follows: TGTGCCAGCAGCCAAGCGGGTCGGGATACGCAGTATTTT.

The V and J genes are TRBV19 and TRBJ2-2; 7 nucleotides line up with TRBD2. Germline V lookup: CDR1 LNHDA, CDR2 SQIVND (reference sequence). V shed 6 bases, J shed 7 bases, and the junction held 5 bases outside the gene matches. The CDR3 contains 13 residues. The CDR3 DNA reads as TGTGCCAGTAGCCCGCGGGAGTTCGGGGAGCTGTTTTTT. Residues: CASSPREFGELFF.

This chain joins TRBV4-3 and TRBJ1-4, with D maybe TRBD1 (5 bases). CDR3 size: 16 residues. Germline CDR1 LGHNA, CDR2 YSLEER. The V end was cut by 2 bases, the J end by 7 bases, with 17 bases between. In DNA, the CDR3 is TGCGCCAGCAGCCAATTTGAGAGGGGAGTGGGTGAAAAACTGTTTTTT. Its translation is CASSQFERGVGEKLFF.

This chain links TRBV2 with TRBJ2-1, with 10 positions matching TRBD2. With V trimmed by 6 bases and J by 8 bases, 13 bases remained unmatched. Germline V gene sequence: CDR1 SNHLY, CDR2 FYNNEI. This CDR3 has 16 residues. The CDR3 nucleotides are TGTGCCAGCAGGAAGTCCATTTGGACTAGCGGAGATGAGCAGTTCTTC. Encoded protein: CASRKSIWTSGDEQFF.

The rearrangement links TRBV5-1 to TRBJ2-7; D could derive from TRBD1 or TRBD2 (5 bases each). The CDR3 covers 15 residues. Trimming removed 4 bases at V and 7 bases at J, with 21 bases between. Germline values: CDR1 SGHRS, CDR2 YFSETQ. CDR3 nucleotides: TGCGCCAGCAGCCGGGGCCCGAGGGTAGAGGAAGAGCAGTACTTC. Residues: CASSRGPRVEEEQYF.

The CDR3 protein is CASSEGRVKAFF. The CDR3 bases are TGTGCCAGCAGTGAAGGAAGGGTTAAAGCTTTCTTT. V and J are TRBV6-1 and TRBJ1-1; D is unresolved. The germline V gene has CDR1 MNHNS and CDR2 SASEGT. This CDR3 region has 12 residues. Trimming stripped 1 base from V and 9 bases from J, with 9 bases between.

The chain carries TRBV18 and TRBJ1-1, with 7 bases fitting TRBD1. This CDR3 region has 16 residues. V was pared by 2 bases and J by 0 bases, with 6 bases of the junction left unmatched. Germline V gene data show CDR1 as KGHSH and CDR2 as LQKENI. The chain's CDR3 is CASSPGTAGLNTEAFF. CDR3 DNA sequence: TGTGCCAGCTCACCAGGGACAGCGGGCTTGAACACTGAAGCTTTCTTT.

J is TRBJ2-1 and V is TRBV6-4, with 7 nucleotides matching TRBD1. The CDR3 has 14 residues. From germline, CDR1 is MRHNA and CDR2 SNTAGT. Germline trimming cut 4 bases from V and 1 base from J; bases unmatched to any gene: 1. CDR3 region: CASSGTGSYNEQFF. The CDR3 coding sequence is TGTGCCAGCAGTGGGACAGGATCCTACAATGAGCAGTTCTTC.

V usage is TRBV6-6 and J usage is TRBJ2-2; D ambiguous. Trimming stripped 5 bases from V and 0 bases from J, with 10 bases between. In germline, CDR1 is MNHNY, CDR2 SVGAGI (reference sequence). The CDR3 has 15 amino acids. CDR3 loop: CASSPWGSNTGELFF. CDR3 coding DNA: TGTGCCAGCAGTCCCTGGGGATCGAACACCGGGGAGCTGTTTTTT.

This clone has more than one count but fewer than ten. The CDR3 sequence: CAISDGTFGGTEAFF. In DNA, the CDR3 is TGTGCCATCAGTGATGGGACCTTCGGAGGGACTGAAGCTTTCTTT. This sequence joins TRBV10-3 and TRBJ1-1; D perhaps matches TRBD1 (5 bases). V was cut by 3 bases and J by 5 bases, with 16 bases left in between. This CDR3 region has 15 residues. Germline-derived CDR1 and CDR2 are ENHRY and SYGVKD.

The chain carries TRBV13 and TRBJ2-7, with D hard to call. Germline V gene data show CDR1 as PRHDT and CDR2 as FYEKMQ (reference sequence). CDR3 length: 12 amino acids. V lost 3 bases, J lost 3 bases, and 6 bases lay in between. CDR3 nucleotide sequence: TGTGCCAGCAGCTTGGGTTACTACGAGCAGTACTTC. Translated, it gives CASSLGYYEQYF.

The genes are TRBV18 and TRBJ2-3; 8 bases are shared with TRBD2. Per the germline V gene, CDR1 is KGHSH and CDR2 is LQKENI. CDR3 length: 15 amino acids. The trim removed 5 bases at V and 3 bases at J, leaving 7 bases unmatched. CDR3: CASSTRRGETDTQYF. CDR3 DNA: TGTGCCAGCTCAACGAGGCGGGGGGAGACAGATACGCAGTATTTT. The full variable domain, completed using reference TRBV18 and TRBJ2-3, is NAGVMQNPRHLVRRRGQEARLRCSPMKGHSHVYWYRQLPEEGLKFMVYLQKENIIDESGMPKERFSAEFPKEGPSILRIQQVVRGDSAAYFCASSTRRGETDTQYFGPGTRLTVL.

The sample holds one count of this clone. The junction and the germline gene differ at one end; a read error may be behind it. The chain is built from TRBV7-7 and TRBJ2-2; D may correspond to TRBD1 or TRBD2 (5 bases each). Germline CDR1 is SSHAT and CDR2 is FNYEAQ (reference sequence). The CDR3 consists of 15 residues. CDR3 residues: CASSSQGTNTGELFF. As DNA, the CDR3 is TGTGCTAGCAGCTCCCAAGGGACCAACACCGGGGAGCTGTTTTTT.

The chain links TRBV7-9 to TRBJ1-6, with D perhaps matching TRBD1 (5 bases). Germline CDR1 SEHNR, CDR2 FQNEAQ (reference sequence). The V end was cut by 8 bases, the J end by 0 bases, with 11 bases between. The CDR3 has 15 residues. The CDR3 spells CASLGVSSYNSPLHF. In DNA, the CDR3 is TGTGCCAGCTTAGGGGTTAGCTCCTATAATTCACCCCTCCACTTT.

The rearrangement uses TRBV7-2 and TRBJ2-7; D is uncertain. There are 13 residues in the CDR3. CDR1 is SGHTA and CDR2 is FQGNSA in the germline V gene. The V end was cut by 0 bases, the J end by 2 bases, with 5 bases between. In DNA, the CDR3 is TGTGCCAGCAGCTTAGCGGGGACCTACGAGCAGTACTTC. Translating gives CASSLAGTYEQYF.

J is TRBJ2-3 and V is TRBV2, with 11 bases aligning to TRBD1. The CDR3 loop spans 13 amino acids. Germline V CDR1 and CDR2: SNHLY, FYNNEI. Trimming removed 8 bases from V and 4 bases from J; junction bases left unmatched: 2. CDR3 sequence reads: CASEGQGADTQYF. Here the CDR3 DNA reads TGTGCCAGCGAGGGACAGGGGGCAGATACGCAGTATTTT.

The rearrangement joins TRBV19 to TRBJ1-1; TRBD1 aligns across 9 bases. The germline gives CDR1 LNHDA, CDR2 SQIVND (reference sequence). The ends lost 3 bases at V and 1 base at J; junction bases unmatched: 6. The CDR3 is 16 amino acids. The CDR3 region has the DNA TGTGCCAGTAGTATCTACCGGGGACAGGGGAACACTGAAGCTTTCTTT. This translates into CASSIYRGQGNTEAFF.